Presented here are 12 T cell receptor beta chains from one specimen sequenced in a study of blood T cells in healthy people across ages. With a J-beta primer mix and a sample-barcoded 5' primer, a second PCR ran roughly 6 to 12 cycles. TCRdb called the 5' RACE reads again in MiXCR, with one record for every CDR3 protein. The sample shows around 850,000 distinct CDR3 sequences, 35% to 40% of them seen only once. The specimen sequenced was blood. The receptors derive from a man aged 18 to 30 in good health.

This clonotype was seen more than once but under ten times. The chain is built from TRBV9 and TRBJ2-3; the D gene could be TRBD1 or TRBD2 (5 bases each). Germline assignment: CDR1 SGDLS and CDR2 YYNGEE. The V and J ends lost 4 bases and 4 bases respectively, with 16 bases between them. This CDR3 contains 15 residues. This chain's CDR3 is CASSFNPTGPDTQYF. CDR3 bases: TGTGCCAGCAGCTTCAACCCAACGGGGCCAGATACGCAGTATTTT.

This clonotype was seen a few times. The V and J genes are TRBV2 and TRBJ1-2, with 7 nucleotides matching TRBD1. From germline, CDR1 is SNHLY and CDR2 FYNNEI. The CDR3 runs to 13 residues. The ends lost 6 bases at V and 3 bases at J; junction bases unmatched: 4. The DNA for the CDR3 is TGTGCCAGCAGGGGACAGCTCGACTATGGCTACACCTTC. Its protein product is CASRGQLDYGYTF.

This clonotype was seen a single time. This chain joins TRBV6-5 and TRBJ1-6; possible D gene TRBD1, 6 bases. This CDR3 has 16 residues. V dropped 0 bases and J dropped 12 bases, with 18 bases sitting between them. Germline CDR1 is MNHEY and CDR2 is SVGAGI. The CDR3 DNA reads TGTGCCAGCAGTTACTCGACAGGCAGGGGCGATGGACCCCTCCACTTT. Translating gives CASSYSTGRGDGPLHF.

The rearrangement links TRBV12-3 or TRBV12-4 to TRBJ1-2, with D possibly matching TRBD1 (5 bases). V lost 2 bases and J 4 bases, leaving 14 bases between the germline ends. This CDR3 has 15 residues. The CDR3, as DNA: TGTGCCAGCAGTTTATTTGGGGGGGAGAGCTATGGCTACACCTTC. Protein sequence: CASSLFGGESYGYTF.

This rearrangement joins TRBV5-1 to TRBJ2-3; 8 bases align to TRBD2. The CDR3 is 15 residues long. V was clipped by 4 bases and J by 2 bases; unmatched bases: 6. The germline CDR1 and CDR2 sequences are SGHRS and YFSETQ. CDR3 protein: CASSPMRGATDTQYF. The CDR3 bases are TGCGCCAGCAGCCCAATGCGGGGGGCCACAGATACGCAGTATTTT.

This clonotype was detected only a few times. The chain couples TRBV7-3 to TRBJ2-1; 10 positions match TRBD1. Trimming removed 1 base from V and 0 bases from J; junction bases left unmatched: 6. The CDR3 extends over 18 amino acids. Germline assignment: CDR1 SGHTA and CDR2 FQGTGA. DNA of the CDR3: TGTGCCAGCAGCTTAAAAGGGACAGGGGCCAACTCCTACAATGAGCAGTTCTTC. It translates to CASSLKGTGANSYNEQFF.

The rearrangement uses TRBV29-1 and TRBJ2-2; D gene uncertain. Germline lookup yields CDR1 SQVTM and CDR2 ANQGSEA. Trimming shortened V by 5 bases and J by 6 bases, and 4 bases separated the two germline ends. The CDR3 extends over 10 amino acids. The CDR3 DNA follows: TGCAGCGTTTGGGCCGGGGAGCTGTTTTTT. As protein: CSVWAGELFF.

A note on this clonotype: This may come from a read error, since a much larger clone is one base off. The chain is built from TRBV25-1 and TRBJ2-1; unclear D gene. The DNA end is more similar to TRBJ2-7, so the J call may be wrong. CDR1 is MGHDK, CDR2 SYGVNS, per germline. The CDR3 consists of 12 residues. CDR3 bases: TGTGCCAGCAGCGGCAGGCTGGACGAGCAGTACTTC. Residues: CASSGRLDEQYF.

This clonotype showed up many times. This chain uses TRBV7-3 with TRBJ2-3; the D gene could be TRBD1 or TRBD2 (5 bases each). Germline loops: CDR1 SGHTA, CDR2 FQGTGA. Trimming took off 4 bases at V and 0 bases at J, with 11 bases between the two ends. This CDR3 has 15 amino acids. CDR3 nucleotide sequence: TGTGCCAGCAGCTCCCTCGGGGCGAGCACAGATACGCAGTATTTT. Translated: CASSSLGASTDTQYF.

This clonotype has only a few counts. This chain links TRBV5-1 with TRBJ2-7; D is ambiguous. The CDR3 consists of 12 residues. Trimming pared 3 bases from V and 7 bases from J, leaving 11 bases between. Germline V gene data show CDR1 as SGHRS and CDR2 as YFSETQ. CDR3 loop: CASSYEYNEQYF. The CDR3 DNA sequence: TGCGCCAGCAGCTACGAATACAATGAGCAGTACTTC.

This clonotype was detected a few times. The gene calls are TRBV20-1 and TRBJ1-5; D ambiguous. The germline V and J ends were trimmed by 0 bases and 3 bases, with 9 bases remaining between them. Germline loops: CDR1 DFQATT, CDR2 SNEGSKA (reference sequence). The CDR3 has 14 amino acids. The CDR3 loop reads CSARDGSVNQPQHF. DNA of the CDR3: TGCAGTGCTAGAGATGGGTCAGTCAATCAGCCCCAGCATTTT.

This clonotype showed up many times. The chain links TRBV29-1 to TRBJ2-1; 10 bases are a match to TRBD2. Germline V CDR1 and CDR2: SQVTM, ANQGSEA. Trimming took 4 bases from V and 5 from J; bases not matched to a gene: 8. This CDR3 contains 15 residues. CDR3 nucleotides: TGCAGCGTTGCATTAGAGCGGGGGGGGCACAATGAGCAGTTCTTC. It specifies CSVALERGGHNEQFF.